The rows below give T cell receptor beta chains drawn from one sample of a study of tumor and adjacent non-tumor tissue in lung cancer. From the multiplex PCR reads, TCRdb called clonotypes with MiXCR, one entry per CDR3 protein. The sample has about 110,000 distinct CDR3 sequences, around 57% seen once. Material for sequencing was distant non-tumor lung tissue. These TCRs come from a man in his fifties or sixties with non-small cell lung cancer. Each CDR3 is given with its conserved first and last residue. Fields, in order: J gene, V gene, D gene, clone size, CDR3 DNA, CDR3 protein. D genes are given only for firm matches. Clone size is stated in some rows and not others, as once, few, many or a class when expanded.

J: TRBJ2-1; V: TRBV10-3; D: NA; size: few; DNA: TGTGCCATCAGTGAGTCGACCATAAATGAGCAGTTCTTC; CDR3: CAISESTINEQFF
J: TRBJ2-2; V: TRBV11-1; D: TRBD2; size: NA; DNA: TGTGACAGTAGCTTAACTAGCGGAGAGGAGCTGTTTTTT; CDR3: CDSSLTSGEELFF
J: TRBJ2-1; V: TRBV12-3/TRBV12-4; D: NA; size: many; DNA: TGTGCCAGCAGCTTGGGACTTGCTTTGACCAATGAGCAGTTCTTC; CDR3: CASSLGLALTNEQFF
J: TRBJ2-7; V: TRBV13; D: TRBD1; size: many; DNA: TGTGCCAGCTCTACAGGGGGCCGCTACGAGCAGTACTTC; CDR3: CASSTGGRYEQYF
J: TRBJ2-3; V: TRBV20-1; D: TRBD2; size: NA; DNA: TGCAGAGCTAGCGAGCGGGGGGCCACTTATACTAGCACAGATACGCAGTATTTT; CDR3: CRASERGATYTSTDTQYF
J: TRBJ1-2; V: TRBV20-1; D: NA; size: once; DNA: TGCAGTCACTCGGACAAGGCGACGGGATATGGCTACATCTTC; CDR3: CSHSDKATGYGYIF
J: TRBJ2-1; V: TRBV4-2; D: TRBD2; size: many; DNA: TGTGCCAGCAGCCATCATCTTCGACTAGCGGGAGAAGCAAATGAGCAGTTCTTC; CDR3: CASSHHLRLAGEANEQFF
J: TRBJ1-5; V: TRBV6-6; D: NA; size: many; DNA: TGTGCCAGCGGAGACGGGAGCAATCAGCCCCAGCATTTT; CDR3: CASGDGSNQPQHF
J: TRBJ1-1; V: TRBV5-4; D: TRBD1; size: many; DNA: TGTGCCAGCAGCGCGTGGGACAGGGTTCCTGAAGCTTTCTTT; CDR3: CASSAWDRVPEAFF
J: TRBJ2-5; V: TRBV18; D: NA; size: NA; DNA: TGTCCCAGCTCAACTCCTCAAGAGACCCAGTACTTC; CDR3: CPSSTPQETQYF
J: TRBJ1-5; V: TRBV11-2; D: NA; size: NA; DNA: TGTGCCAGCAGCTTCGGGACGGGAGCTAGCAATCAGCCCCAGCATTTT; CDR3: CASSFGTGASNQPQHF
J: TRBJ2-7; V: TRBV11-1; D: NA; size: once; DNA: TGTGGCAGCAACTTGGAGGGGACCCTCTCCGAGCAGTACTTC; CDR3: CGSNLEGTLSEQYF
J: TRBJ2-5; V: TRBV11-2; D: NA; size: NA; DNA: TGTGCCAGCAGCTTAGTCCCCCCAGAAGGAGAGACACACTACTTC; CDR3: CASSLVPPEGETHYF
J: TRBJ2-6; V: TRBV2; D: NA; size: NA; DNA: TGTGCCAGCAGTGCCCCCCTTCCTTCTCCTGGGGCCAACGTCCTGACTTTC; CDR3: CASSAPLPSPGANVLTF
J: TRBJ2-3; V: TRBV5-1; D: TRBD2; size: few; DNA: TGCGCCAGCAGCTCCGGGCGGACTAGCGGGGAACGCACAGATACGCAGTATTTT; CDR3: CASSSGRTSGERTDTQYF
J: TRBJ2-5; V: TRBV11-2; D: NA; size: NA; DNA: TGTGCCAGCAACTCAGTCCCCCCAGGAGGAGAGGCCCAGTACTTC; CDR3: CASNSVPPGGEAQYF
J: TRBJ1-5; V: TRBV20-1; D: NA; size: few; DNA: TGCAGTGCTAGATCCGGGACACCTAATCAGCCCCAGCATTTT; CDR3: CSARSGTPNQPQHF
J: TRBJ2-2; V: TRBV12-3/TRBV12-4; D: NA; size: NA; DNA: TGTGCCAGCAGTTCCCTGAGCGGCGCGAACACCGGGGAGTTGTTTTTT; CDR3: CASSSLSGANTGELFF
J: TRBJ2-1; V: TRBV25-1; D: TRBD2; size: many; DNA: TGTGCCAGCAGTGAGCCTAGCGGGAGGGCCTATGGTGAGCAGTTCTTC; CDR3: CASSEPSGRAYGEQFF
J: TRBJ1-1; V: TRBV6-2/TRBV6-3; D: NA; size: NA; DNA: TGTGCCAACAGACAGGCGGGCCGGGGTACTGAAGCTTTCTTT; CDR3: CANRQAGRGTEAFF
J: TRBJ1-6; V: TRBV4-2; D: TRBD1; size: NA; DNA: TGTGCCAACAGCCAAGACTGGACAGGGACAAATTCACTCCTCCACTTT; CDR3: CANSQDWTGTNSLLHF
J: TRBJ1-2; V: TRBV11-2; D: NA; size: once; DNA: TGTGCCAGCAGCCACGGGATAGAGCCGCGTGGCTATACCTTC; CDR3: CASSHGIEPRGYTF
J: TRBJ2-7; V: TRBV29-1; D: NA; size: NA; DNA: TGCAGCGTTGCCAGCGGTCAGTGGCTGAGCTACGAGCAGTACTTC; CDR3: CSVASGQWLSYEQYF
J: TRBJ2-3; V: TRBV11-2; D: TRBD2; size: many; DNA: TGCGCCAGCAGCCCTGGACTAGCGGGCCCAGATACGCAGTATTTT; CDR3: CASSPGLAGPDTQYF
J: TRBJ2-3; V: TRBV28; D: NA; size: once; DNA: TGTGCCAGCAGATCCGCGACAGAGAAGACAGATAAGCAGTATTTT; CDR3: CASRSATEKTDKQYF
J: TRBJ2-7; V: TRBV29-1; D: NA; size: many; DNA: TGCAGCGCCCCAGGGCGGACCAGTCACGAGCAGTACTTC; CDR3: CSAPGRTSHEQYF
J: TRBJ2-1; V: TRBV28; D: NA; size: NA; DNA: TGTGCCAGCAGTTTAGCTACAGGGTCCTACAATGAGCAGTTCTTC; CDR3: CASSLATGSYNEQFF
J: TRBJ2-1; V: TRBV29-1; D: TRBD2; size: NA; DNA: TGCAGCGGGGGACCAGCGGGAGTTGGGGGAAATGAGCAGTTCTTC; CDR3: CSGGPAGVGGNEQFF
J: TRBJ2-2; V: TRBV11-3; D: NA; size: NA; DNA: TGTGCCAGCAGCCCCGAGGAGCTCACCGGGGAGTTGTCATTT; CDR3: CASSPEELTGELSF
J: TRBJ2-5; V: TRBV20-1; D: NA; size: many; DNA: TGCAGTGCTAGTACGATAAAGAAGAATAGTGAGACCCAGTACTTC; CDR3: CSASTIKKNSETQYF
J: TRBJ2-1; V: TRBV11-3; D: TRBD2; size: few; DNA: TGTGCCAGCAGCTTAGACGGAACTAGCGGGGGCCAGGAGCAGTTCTTC; CDR3: CASSLDGTSGGQEQFF
J: TRBJ2-1; V: TRBV12-3/TRBV12-4; D: TRBD2; size: many; DNA: TGTGCCAGCAGGTGGGGATGGGAGGGTGAGCAGTTCTTC; CDR3: CASRWGWEGEQFF
J: TRBJ2-2; V: TRBV5-6; D: NA; size: many; DNA: TGTGCCAGCAGCTCTAGTGCCACCGGGGAGCTGTTTTTT; CDR3: CASSSSATGELFF
J: TRBJ1-2; V: TRBV6-6; D: NA; size: NA; DNA: TGTGCCAGCAGCGCAAACAGGGAAAACTATGTTTACACCTTC; CDR3: CASSANRENYVYTF
J: TRBJ2-1; V: TRBV11-2; D: NA; size: NA; DNA: TGTGCCAGCAGCCCTCCGAAGTACAGAGAGCAGTTCTTC; CDR3: CASSPPKYREQFF
J: TRBJ1-5; V: TRBV4-1; D: NA; size: NA; DNA: TGCGCCAGGAGCCAAGATACGGGTAGCAATCAGCCCCAGCATTTT; CDR3: CARSQDTGSNQPQHF
J: TRBJ2-7; V: TRBV4-3; D: NA; size: NA; DNA: TGCGCCAGTAGCCAGGATCTTGGAGGGGGATCCTACGAGCAGTACTTC; CDR3: CASSQDLGGGSYEQYF
J: TRBJ1-5; V: TRBV12-3/TRBV12-4; D: NA; size: many; DNA: TGTGCCAGCAGTTTTTGGAATAGCAATCAGCCCCAGCATTTT; CDR3: CASSFWNSNQPQHF
J: TRBJ2-4; V: TRBV28; D: TRBD2; size: NA; DNA: TGTGCCAGCAGCTTAGTAGGACTAGCGGGAGTGGGCATAGACATTCAGTACTTC; CDR3: CASSLVGLAGVGIDIQYF
J: TRBJ2-3; V: TRBV12-3/TRBV12-4; D: TRBD2; size: NA; DNA: TGTGCCAGCAGTTTAATGGGTAGCGGGGGAGAGGCGCAGTATTTT; CDR3: CASSLMGSGGEAQYF
J: TRBJ1-5; V: TRBV20-1; D: NA; size: NA; DNA: TGCAGTGCAAGGGACATCAGCAATCAGCCCCAGCATTTT; CDR3: CSARDISNQPQHF
J: TRBJ1-5; V: TRBV12-3/TRBV12-4; D: NA; size: few; DNA: TGTTCCAGTAGTTTTTATAGGAACCAGCCCCAGCATTTT; CDR3: CSSSFYRNQPQHF
J: TRBJ2-7; V: TRBV11-1; D: NA; size: NA; DNA: TGCGCCGGCAGCTTACTACAGGACACTTTGAGGGAGCAGTACTTC; CDR3: CAGSLLQDTLREQYF
J: TRBJ2-3; V: TRBV5-5; D: NA; size: NA; DNA: TGTGCCAGGGGCTCGGATGGGCGCACAGATACGCAGTATTTT; CDR3: CARGSDGRTDTQYF
J: TRBJ2-7; V: TRBV11-3; D: NA; size: NA; DNA: TGTACCAGTAGGAGGGCTAGCAGGAGCTCCTACGAACAGTACTTC; CDR3: CTSRRASRSSYEQYF
J: TRBJ2-1; V: TRBV10-3; D: NA; size: NA; DNA: TGTGCCATCGGTGCCGGGGGCCGGTGGGACGAGCAGTTCTTC; CDR3: CAIGAGGRWDEQFF
J: TRBJ2-7; V: TRBV6-6; D: NA; size: NA; DNA: TGTGCCAGCAGTCAACAGGAGTACCTCTACGAGCAGTACTTC; CDR3: CASSQQEYLYEQYF
J: TRBJ2-1; V: TRBV14; D: NA; size: NA; DNA: TGCGCCAGCAACCCCAACTTAAACAATGAGCAGTTCTTC; CDR3: CASNPNLNNEQFF
J: TRBJ1-2; V: TRBV6-1; D: NA; size: NA; DNA: TGTGCCAGCAGTGAAGCTACAGGCTATGGCTACACCTTC; CDR3: CASSEATGYGYTF
J: TRBJ2-1; V: TRBV4-2; D: NA; size: many; DNA: TGTGCCAGCAGCCAAGCCGGCGGGGGCCTCACCAATGAGCAGTTCTTC; CDR3: CASSQAGGGLTNEQFF
J: TRBJ2-7; V: TRBV12-3/TRBV12-4; D: NA; size: few; DNA: TGTGCCGGCAGTAGCTTGGGTTCGCGGGAGTACTTC; CDR3: CAGSSLGSREYF
J: TRBJ1-1; V: TRBV11-3; D: NA; size: NA; DNA: TGTGTCAGCAGCTTCCAGATCAATACTGAAGCTTTCTTT; CDR3: CVSSFQINTEAFF
J: TRBJ1-6; V: TRBV6-6; D: TRBD1; size: many; DNA: TGTGCCAGCAGTCTCCGGGACAGCAATTCACCCCTCCACTTT; CDR3: CASSLRDSNSPLHF
J: TRBJ2-5; V: TRBV7-8; D: NA; size: NA; DNA: TGTGCCAGCGGCTTAGGGACAACCCGTGTATGGCCCCAGTACTTC; CDR3: CASGLGTTRVWPQYF